One T cell receptor (beta chain) is described in this entry. Its cognate antigen is unknown. This entry comes from a study of memory CD4+ T cells and cytomegalovirus serostatus. General study findings and limits: Of 150 to 200 reported CMV TCRbeta sequences, some 67 were found in memory CD4+ repertoires. Median bootstrapped AUC for CMV status was about 0.95 originally, around 0.91 US-trained.

Single viable CD3+CD4+CD8-CD45RO+ cells were sorted as the memory CD4+ T cells. Serostatus was set by detecting CMV pp150, pp28, p38, p52 IgG. V lost 3 bases to trimming and J lost 4 bases; unmatched junction nucleotides: 2. Germline-derived CDR1 and CDR2 are SGHVS and FNYEAQ. The CDR3 runs 14 residues. The data were produced by immunoSEQ multiplex PCR, yet TCRdb's version contains in-frame clones alone and is incomplete. This sample has 35,000 to 50,000 clones, with approximately 80% found just once. This clonotype was sampled from an adult in good health and CMV-seronegative. The sample comprised memory CD4+ T cells from blood. This rearrangement joins TRBV7-6 to TRBJ1-5, with 8 bases matching TRBD1. This CDR3 reads CASSFGQGNQPQHF. The CDR3, as DNA: TGTGCCAGCAGCTTTGGACAGGGAAATCAGCCCCAGCATTTT. The whole variable domain, filled in from reference TRBV7-6 and TRBJ1-5, reads GAGVSQSPRYKVTKRGQDVALRCDPISGHVSLYWYRQALGQGPEFLTYFNYEAQQDKSGLPNDRFSAERPEGSISTLTIQRTEQRDSAMYRCASSFGQGNQPQHFGDGTRLSIL.